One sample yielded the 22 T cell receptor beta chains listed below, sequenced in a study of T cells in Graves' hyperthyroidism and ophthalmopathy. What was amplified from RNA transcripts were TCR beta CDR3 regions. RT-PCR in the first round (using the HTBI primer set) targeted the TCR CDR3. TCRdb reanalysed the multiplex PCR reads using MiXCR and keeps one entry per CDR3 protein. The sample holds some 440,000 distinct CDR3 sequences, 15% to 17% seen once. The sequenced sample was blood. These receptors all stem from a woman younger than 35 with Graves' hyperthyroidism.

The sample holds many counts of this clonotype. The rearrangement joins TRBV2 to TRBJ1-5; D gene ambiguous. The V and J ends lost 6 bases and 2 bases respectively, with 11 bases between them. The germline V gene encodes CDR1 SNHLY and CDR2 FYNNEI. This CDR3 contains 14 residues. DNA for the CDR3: TGTGCCAGCAGCCTAAGTGTCGGCAATCAGCCCCAGCATTTT. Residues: CASSLSVGNQPQHF.

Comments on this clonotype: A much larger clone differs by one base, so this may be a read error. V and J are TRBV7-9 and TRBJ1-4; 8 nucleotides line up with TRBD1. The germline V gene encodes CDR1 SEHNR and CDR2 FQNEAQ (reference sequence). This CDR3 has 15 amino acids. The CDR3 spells CVSSTRQGFGEKLFF. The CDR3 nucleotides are TGTGTCAGCAGCACCCGACAGGGGTTCGGGGAAAAACTGTTTTTT.

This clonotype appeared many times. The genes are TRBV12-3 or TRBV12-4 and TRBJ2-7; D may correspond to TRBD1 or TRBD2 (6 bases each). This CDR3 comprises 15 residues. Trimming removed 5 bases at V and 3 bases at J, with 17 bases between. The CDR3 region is CASSPRGRILYEQYF. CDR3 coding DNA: TGTGCCAGCAGTCCCCGGGGGCGGATCCTCTACGAGCAGTACTTC.

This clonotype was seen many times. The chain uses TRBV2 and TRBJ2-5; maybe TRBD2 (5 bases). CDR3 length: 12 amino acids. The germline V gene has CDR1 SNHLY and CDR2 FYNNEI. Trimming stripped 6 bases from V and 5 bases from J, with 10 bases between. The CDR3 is CASRGPGETQYF. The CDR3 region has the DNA TGTGCCAGCAGAGGGCCGGGGGAGACCCAGTACTTC.

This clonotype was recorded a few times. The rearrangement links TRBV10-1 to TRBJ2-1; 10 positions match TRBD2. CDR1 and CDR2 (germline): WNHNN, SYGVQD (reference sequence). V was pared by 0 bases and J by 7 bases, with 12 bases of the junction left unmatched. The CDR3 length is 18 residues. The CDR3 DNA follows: TGCGCCAGCAGTGAGTCCGCCCCCACTAGCGGGACCTTGAATGAGCAGTTCTTC. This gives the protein CASSESAPTSGTLNEQFF.

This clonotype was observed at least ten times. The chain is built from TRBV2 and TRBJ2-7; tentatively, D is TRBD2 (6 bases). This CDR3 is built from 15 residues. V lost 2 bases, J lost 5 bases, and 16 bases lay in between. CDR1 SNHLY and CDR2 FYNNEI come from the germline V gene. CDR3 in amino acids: CASSERGGALDEQYF. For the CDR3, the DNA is TGTGCCAGCAGTGAAAGAGGAGGGGCTCTTGACGAGCAGTACTTC.

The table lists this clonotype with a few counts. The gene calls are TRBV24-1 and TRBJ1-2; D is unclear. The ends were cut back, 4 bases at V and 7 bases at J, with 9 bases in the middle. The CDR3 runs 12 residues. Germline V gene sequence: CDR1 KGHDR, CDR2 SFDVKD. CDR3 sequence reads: CATSDGGSGYTF. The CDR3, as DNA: TGTGCCACCAGTGACGGTGGGTCTGGCTACACCTTC.

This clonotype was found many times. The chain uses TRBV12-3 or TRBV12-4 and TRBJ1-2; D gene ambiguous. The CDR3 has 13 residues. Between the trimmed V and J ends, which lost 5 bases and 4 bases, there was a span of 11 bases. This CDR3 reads CASSPTMSYGYTF. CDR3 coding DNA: TGTGCCAGCAGTCCGACCATGAGCTATGGCTACACCTTC.

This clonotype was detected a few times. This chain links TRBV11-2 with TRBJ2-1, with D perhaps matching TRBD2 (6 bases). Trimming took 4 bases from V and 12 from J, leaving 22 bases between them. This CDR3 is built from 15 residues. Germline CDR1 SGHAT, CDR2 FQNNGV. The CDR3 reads CASSSQGGGFTGQFF. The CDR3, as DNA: TGTGCCAGCAGCTCCCAGGGAGGAGGTTTCACTGGGCAGTTCTTC. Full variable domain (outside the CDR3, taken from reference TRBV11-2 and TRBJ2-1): EAGVAQSPRYKIIEKRQSVAFWCNPISGHATLYWYQQILGQGPKLLIQFQNNGVVDDSQLPKDRFSAERLKGVDSTLKIQPAKLEDSAVYLCASSSQGGGFTGQFFGPGTRLTVL.

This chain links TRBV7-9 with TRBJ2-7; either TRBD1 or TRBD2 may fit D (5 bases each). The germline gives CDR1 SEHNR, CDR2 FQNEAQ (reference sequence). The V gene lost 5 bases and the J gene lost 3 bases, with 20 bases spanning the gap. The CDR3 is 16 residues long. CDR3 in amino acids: CASSPRRAGRIYEQYF. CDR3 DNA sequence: TGTGCCAGCAGCCCCCGGCGGGCAGGGCGTATCTACGAGCAGTACTTC.

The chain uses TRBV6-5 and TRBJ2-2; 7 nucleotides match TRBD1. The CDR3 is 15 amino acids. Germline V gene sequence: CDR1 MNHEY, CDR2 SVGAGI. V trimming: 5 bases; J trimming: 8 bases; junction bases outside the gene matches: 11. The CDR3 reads CASSNGQAWRGELFF. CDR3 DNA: TGTGCCAGCAGTAACGGACAGGCGTGGAGGGGGGAGCTGTTTTTT.

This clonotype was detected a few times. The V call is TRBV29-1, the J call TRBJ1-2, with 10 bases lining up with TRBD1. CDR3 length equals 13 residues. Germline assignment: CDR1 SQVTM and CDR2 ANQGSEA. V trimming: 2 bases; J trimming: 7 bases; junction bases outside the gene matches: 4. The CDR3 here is CSVEQGQGSGYTF. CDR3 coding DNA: TGCAGCGTTGAACAGGGACAGGGGTCTGGCTACACCTTC.

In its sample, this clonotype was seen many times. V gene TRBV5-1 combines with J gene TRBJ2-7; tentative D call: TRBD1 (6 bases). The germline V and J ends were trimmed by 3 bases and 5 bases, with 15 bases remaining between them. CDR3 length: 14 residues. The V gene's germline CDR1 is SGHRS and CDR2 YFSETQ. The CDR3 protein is CASSSTGFTHEQYF. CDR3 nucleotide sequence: TGCGCCAGCAGCTCAACAGGGTTCACCCACGAGCAGTACTTC.

CDR3 protein: CASTAGHEQFF. DNA for the CDR3: TGTGCCAGCACGGCGGGCCATGAGCAGTTCTTC. The V and J genes are TRBV6-1 and TRBJ2-1; a possible D gene is TRBD2 (5 bases). CDR1 is MNHNS, CDR2 SASEGT, per germline. V was cut by 7 bases and J by 8 bases, with 9 bases left in between. The CDR3 sequence is 11 residues long.

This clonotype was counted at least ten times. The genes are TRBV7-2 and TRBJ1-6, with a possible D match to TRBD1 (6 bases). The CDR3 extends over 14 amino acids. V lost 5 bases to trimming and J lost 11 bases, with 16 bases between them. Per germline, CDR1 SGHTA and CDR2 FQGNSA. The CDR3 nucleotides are TGTGCCAGCAGCCGGCGGGGGGGGCAGGCACCCCTCCACTTT. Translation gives CASSRRGGQAPLHF.

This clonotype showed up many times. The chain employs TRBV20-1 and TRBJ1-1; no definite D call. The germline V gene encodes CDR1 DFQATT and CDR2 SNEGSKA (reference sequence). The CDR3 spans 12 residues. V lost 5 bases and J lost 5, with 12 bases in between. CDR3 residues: CSAVRTRTEAFF. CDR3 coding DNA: TGCAGTGCTGTCCGGACTCGAACTGAAGCTTTCTTT.

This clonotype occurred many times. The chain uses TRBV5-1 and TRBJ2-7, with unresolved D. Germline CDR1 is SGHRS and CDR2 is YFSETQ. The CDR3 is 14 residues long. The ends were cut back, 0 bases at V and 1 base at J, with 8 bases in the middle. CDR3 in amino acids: CASSLVGGSYEQYF. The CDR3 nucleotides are TGCGCCAGCAGCTTGGTAGGCGGTTCCTACGAGCAGTACTTC. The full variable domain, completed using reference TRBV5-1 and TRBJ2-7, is KAGVTQTPRYLIKTRGQQVTLSCSPISGHRSVSWYQQTPGQGLQFLFEYFSETQRNKGNFPGRFSGRQFSNSRSEMNVSTLELGDSALYLCASSLVGGSYEQYFGPGTRLTVT.

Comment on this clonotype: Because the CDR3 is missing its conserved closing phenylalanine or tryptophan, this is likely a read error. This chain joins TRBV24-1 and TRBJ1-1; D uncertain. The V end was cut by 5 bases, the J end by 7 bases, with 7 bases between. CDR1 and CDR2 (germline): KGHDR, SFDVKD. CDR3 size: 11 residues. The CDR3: CATSGRNEAFL. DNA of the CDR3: TGTGCCACCAGTGGACGCAATGAAGCTTTCCTT.

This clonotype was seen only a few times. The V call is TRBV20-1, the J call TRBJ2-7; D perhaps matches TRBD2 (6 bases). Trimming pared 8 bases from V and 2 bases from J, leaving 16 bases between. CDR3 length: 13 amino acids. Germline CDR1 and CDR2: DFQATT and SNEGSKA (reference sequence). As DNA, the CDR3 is TGCAGTCGAACGGGACTCAAACCCTACGAGCAGTACTTC. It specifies CSRTGLKPYEQYF.

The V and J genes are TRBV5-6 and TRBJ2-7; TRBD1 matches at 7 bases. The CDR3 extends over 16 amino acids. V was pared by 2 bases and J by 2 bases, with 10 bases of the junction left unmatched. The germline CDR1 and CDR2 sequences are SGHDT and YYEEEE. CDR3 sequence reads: CASSFPNSGTAYEQYF. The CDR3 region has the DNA TGTGCCAGCAGCTTCCCGAACTCCGGGACAGCCTACGAGCAGTACTTC.

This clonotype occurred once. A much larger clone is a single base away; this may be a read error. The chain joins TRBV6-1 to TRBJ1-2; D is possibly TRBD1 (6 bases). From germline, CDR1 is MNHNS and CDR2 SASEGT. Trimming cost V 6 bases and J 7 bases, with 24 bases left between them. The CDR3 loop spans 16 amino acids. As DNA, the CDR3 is TGTGCCAGCAGAGCCATTCCGGGACACGGTCCCTGTGGCTACACCTTC. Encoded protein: CASRAIPGHGPCGYTF.

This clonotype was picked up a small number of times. In nucleotides, the CDR3 is TGTGCCAGCAGCGACGAATGGCGCGCGCCTGGCACTGAAGCTTTCTTT. Its translation: CASSDEWRAPGTEAFF. V is TRBV6-2 or TRBV6-3 and J is TRBJ1-1; no reliable D call. The CDR3 contains 16 residues. Germline assignment: CDR1 MNHEY and CDR2 SVGEGT. Trimming removed 6 bases from V and 4 bases from J, with 21 bases in between.